The present entry profiles one TCR beta chain with its context. What it binds is not known. This sample is part of a study of shared clonotypes between healthy human individuals. Study results and caveats: In the sorted subsets, rarefaction showed sequencing was incomplete despite large depth.

A deep-level run was used for the assay. Profiled with immunoSEQ multiplex PCR; TCRdb holds only in-frame clones, not every one. The sample has some 1.1 million clones; about 80% are singletons. The V end was cut by 8 bases, the J end by 7 bases, with 18 bases between. Germline loops: CDR1 MNHEY, CDR2 SVGAGI. The CDR3 has 14 residues. CD4+ cells underwent separation, giving CD45RA+ naive and CD45RA-negative memory subsets. This chain connects TRBV6-5 to TRBJ1-3; D gene ambiguous. The TCR comes from a man aged 18-30 years in good health. Some clones in this sample may be carry-over from other donors' samples. Sequencing was done on a sample of memory CD4+ T cells from PBMCs. As for subset: CD45RA-negative fraction. CDR3 amino acids: CASRRMASRNTIYF. DNA for the CDR3: TGTGCCAGCCGACGGATGGCCTCTCGGAACACCATATATTTT.